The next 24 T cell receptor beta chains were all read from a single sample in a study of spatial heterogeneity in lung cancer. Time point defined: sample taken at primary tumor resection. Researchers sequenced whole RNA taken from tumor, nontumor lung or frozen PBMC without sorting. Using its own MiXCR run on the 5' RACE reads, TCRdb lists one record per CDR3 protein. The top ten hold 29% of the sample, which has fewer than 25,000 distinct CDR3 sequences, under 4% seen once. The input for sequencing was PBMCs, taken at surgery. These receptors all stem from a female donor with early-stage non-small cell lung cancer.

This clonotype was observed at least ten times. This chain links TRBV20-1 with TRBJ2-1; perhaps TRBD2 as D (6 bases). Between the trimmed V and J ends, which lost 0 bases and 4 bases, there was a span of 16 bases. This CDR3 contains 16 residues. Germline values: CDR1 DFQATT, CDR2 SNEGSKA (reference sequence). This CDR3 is CSARDLGGLRYNEQFF. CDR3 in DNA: TGCAGTGCTAGAGATTTGGGAGGACTCAGGTACAATGAGCAGTTCTTC.

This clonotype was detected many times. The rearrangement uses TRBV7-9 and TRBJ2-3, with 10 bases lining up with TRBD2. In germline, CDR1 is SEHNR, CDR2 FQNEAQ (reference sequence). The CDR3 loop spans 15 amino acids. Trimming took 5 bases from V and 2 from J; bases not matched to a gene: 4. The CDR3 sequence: CASSKLAGNTDTQYF. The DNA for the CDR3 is TGTGCCAGCAGCAAACTAGCGGGGAACACAGATACGCAGTATTTT. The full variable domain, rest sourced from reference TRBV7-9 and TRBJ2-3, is DTGVSQNPRHKITKRGQNVTFRCDPISEHNRLYWYRQTLGQGPEFLTYFQNEAQLEKSRLLSDRFSAERPKGSFSTLEIQRTEQGDSAMYLCASSKLAGNTDTQYFGPGTRLTVL.

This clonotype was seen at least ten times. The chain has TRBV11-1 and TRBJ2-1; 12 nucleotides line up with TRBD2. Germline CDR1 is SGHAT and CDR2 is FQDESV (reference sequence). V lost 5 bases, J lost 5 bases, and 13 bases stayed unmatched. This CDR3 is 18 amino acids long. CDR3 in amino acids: CASSHSWASGRADNEQFF. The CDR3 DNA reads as TGTGCCAGCAGCCACTCCTGGGCTAGCGGGAGGGCAGACAATGAGCAGTTCTTC. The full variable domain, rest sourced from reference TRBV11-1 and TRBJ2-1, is EAEVAQSPRYKITEKSQAVAFWCDPISGHATLYWYRQILGQGPELLVQFQDESVVDDSQLPKDRFSAERLKGVDSTLKIQPAELGDSAMYLCASSHSWASGRADNEQFFGPGTRLTVL.

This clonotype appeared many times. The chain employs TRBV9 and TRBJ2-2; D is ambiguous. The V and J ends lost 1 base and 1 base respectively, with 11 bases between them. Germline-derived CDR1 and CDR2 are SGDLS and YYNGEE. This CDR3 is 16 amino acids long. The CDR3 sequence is CASSVYPELNTGELFF. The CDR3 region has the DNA TGTGCCAGCAGCGTATATCCGGAGTTGAACACCGGGGAGCTGTTTTTT.

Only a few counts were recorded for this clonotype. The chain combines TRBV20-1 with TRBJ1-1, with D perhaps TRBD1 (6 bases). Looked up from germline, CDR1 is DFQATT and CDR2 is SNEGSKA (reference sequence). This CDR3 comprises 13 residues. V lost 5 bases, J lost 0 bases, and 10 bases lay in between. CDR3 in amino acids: CSASDSVNTEAFF. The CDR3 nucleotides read TGCAGTGCTTCGGACAGCGTGAACACTGAAGCTTTCTTT.

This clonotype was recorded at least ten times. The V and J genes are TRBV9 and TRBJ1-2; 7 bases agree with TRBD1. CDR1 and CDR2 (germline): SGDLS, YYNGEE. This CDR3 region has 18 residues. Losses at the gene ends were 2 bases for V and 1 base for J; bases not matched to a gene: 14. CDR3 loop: CASSVEKYEGAGNYGYTF. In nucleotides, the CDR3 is TGTGCCAGCAGCGTTGAAAAGTACGAGGGGGCTGGTAACTATGGCTACACCTTC.

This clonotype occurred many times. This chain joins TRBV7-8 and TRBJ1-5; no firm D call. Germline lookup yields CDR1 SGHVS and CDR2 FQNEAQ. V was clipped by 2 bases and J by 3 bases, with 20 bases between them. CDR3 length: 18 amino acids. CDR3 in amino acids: CASSLSLWEIGSNQPQHF. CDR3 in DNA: TGTGCCAGCAGCTTAAGTCTTTGGGAAATCGGGTCCAATCAGCCCCAGCATTTT.

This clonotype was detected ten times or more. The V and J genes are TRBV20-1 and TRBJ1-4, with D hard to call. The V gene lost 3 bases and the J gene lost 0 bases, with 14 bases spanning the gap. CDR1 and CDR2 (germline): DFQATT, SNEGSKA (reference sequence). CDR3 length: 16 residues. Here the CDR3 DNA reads TGCAGTGCTAGTTTGATCAAGTGGGCAACTAATGAAAAACTGTTTTTT. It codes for CSASLIKWATNEKLFF.

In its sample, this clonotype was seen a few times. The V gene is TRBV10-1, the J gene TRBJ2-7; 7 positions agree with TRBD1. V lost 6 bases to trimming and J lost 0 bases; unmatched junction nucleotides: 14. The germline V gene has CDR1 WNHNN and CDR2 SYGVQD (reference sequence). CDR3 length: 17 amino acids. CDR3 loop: CASRMEPERDSSYEQYF. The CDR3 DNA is TGCGCCAGCAGGATGGAACCGGAAAGGGACAGCTCCTACGAGCAGTACTTC.

As DNA, the CDR3 is TGTGCCAGCAGCCCGGCAGGGATGGGCACTGAAGCTTTCTTT. Residues: CASSPAGMGTEAFF. This chain joins TRBV3-1 and TRBJ1-1; perhaps TRBD1 as D (5 bases). Between the trimmed V and J ends, which lost 4 bases and 4 bases, there was a span of 13 bases. Germline CDR1 and CDR2: LGHDT and YNNKEL (reference sequence). The CDR3 sequence is 14 residues long.

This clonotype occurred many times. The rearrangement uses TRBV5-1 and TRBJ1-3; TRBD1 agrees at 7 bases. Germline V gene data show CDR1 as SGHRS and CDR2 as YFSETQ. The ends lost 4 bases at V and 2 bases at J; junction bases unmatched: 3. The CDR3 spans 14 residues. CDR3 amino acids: CASSQTGTGNTIYF. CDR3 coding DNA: TGCGCCAGCAGCCAGACAGGGACTGGAAACACCATATATTTT.

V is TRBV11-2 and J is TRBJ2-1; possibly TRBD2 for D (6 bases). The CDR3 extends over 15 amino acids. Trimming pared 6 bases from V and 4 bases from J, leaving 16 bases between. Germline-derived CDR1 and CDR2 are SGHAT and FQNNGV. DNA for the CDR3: TGTGCCAGCAGTACCGGGACTCAGCCTTACAATGAGCAGTTCTTC. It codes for CASSTGTQPYNEQFF.

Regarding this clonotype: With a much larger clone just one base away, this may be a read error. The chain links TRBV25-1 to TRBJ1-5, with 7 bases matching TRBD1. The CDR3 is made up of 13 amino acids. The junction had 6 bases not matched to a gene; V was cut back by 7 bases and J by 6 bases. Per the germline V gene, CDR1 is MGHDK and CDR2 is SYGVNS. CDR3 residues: CASIDRAAQPQHF. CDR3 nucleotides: TGTGCCAGCATTGACAGGGCCGCTCAGCCCCAGCATTTT.

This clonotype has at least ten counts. The CDR3 nucleotides read TGTGCCAGCAGAAGGACTAGCTCCTACAATGAGCAGTTCTTC. Translated: CASRRTSSYNEQFF. V gene TRBV27 combines with J gene TRBJ2-1; 7 positions match TRBD2. CDR3 length: 14 amino acids. In germline, CDR1 is MNHEY, CDR2 SMNVEV (reference sequence). V shed 6 bases and J 0 bases; nucleotides not matched to a gene: 2.

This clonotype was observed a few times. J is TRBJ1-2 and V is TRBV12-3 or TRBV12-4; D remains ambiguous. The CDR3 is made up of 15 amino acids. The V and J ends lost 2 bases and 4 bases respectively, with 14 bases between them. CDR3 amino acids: CASSLKSTGFYGYTF. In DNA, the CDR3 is TGTGCCAGCAGTTTAAAGAGTACGGGTTTCTATGGCTACACCTTC.

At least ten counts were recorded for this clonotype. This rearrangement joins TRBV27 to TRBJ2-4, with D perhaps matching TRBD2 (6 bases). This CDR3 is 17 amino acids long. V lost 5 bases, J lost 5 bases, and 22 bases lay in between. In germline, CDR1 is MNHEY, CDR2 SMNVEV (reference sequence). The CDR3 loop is CASSPFFREIRENIQYF. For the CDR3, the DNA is TGTGCCAGCAGTCCCTTTTTCCGGGAGATTAGAGAAAACATTCAGTACTTC.

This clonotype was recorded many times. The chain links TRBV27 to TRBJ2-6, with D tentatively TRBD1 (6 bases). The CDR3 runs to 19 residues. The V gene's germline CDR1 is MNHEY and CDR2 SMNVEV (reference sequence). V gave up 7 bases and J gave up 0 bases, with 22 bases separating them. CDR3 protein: CASTSRWTEINSGANVLTF. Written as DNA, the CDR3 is TGTGCCAGCACTTCTCGCTGGACAGAAATTAACTCTGGGGCCAACGTCCTGACTTTC.

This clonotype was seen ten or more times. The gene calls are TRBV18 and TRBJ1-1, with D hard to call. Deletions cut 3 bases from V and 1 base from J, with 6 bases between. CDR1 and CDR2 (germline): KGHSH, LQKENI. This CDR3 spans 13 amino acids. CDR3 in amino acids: CASSPDQNTEAFF. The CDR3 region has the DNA TGTGCCAGCTCACCGGACCAGAACACTGAAGCTTTCTTT. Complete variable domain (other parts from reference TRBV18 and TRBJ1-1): NAGVMQNPRHLVRRRGQEARLRCSPMKGHSHVYWYRQLPEEGLKFMVYLQKENIIDESGMPKERFSAEFPKEGPSILRIQQVVRGDSAAYFCASSPDQNTEAFFGQGTRLTVV.

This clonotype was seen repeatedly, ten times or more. CDR3 in amino acids: CASSLEFSIYTQYF. CDR3 coding DNA: TGTGCCAGCAGCTTGGAATTCTCTATCTATACGCAGTATTTT. The chain has TRBV5-6 and TRBJ2-3, with D uncertain. Germline CDR1 SGHDT, CDR2 YYEEEE. Trimming removed 0 bases from V and 7 bases from J, with 12 bases in between. CDR3 size: 14 residues.

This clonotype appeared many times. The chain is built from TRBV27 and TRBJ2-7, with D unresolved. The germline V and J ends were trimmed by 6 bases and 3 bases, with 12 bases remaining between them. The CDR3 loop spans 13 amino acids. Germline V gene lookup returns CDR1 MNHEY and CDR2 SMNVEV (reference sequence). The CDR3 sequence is CASSQSTIYEQYF. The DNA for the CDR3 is TGTGCCAGCAGCCAAAGTACCATCTACGAGCAGTACTTC.

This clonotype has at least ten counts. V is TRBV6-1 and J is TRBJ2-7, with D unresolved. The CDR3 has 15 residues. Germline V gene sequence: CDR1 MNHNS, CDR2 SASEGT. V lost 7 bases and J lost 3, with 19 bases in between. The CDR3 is CASTLSRGAFYEQYF. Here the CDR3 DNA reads TGTGCCAGCACCTTGTCCCGCGGCGCATTCTACGAGCAGTACTTC.

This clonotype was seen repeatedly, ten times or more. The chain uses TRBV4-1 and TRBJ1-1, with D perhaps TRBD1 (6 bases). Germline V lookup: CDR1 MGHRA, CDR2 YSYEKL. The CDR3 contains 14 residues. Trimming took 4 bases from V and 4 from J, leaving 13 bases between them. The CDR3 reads CASSPPGATTEAFF. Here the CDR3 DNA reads TGCGCCAGCAGCCCCCCGGGGGCGACCACTGAAGCTTTCTTT.

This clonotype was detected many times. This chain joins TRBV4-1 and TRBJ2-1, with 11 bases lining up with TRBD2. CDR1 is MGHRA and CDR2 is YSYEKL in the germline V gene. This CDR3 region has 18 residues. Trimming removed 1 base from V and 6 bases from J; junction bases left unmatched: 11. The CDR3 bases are TGCGCCAGCAGCCAAGTATTCCCCGGGACTAGCGGAGGCAATGAGCAGTTCTTC. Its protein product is CASSQVFPGTSGGNEQFF.

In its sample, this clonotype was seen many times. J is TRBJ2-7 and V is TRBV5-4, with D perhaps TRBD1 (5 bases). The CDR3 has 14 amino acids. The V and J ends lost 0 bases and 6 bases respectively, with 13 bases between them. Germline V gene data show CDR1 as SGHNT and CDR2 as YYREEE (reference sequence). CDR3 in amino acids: CASSLDVGQGEQYF. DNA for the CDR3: TGTGCCAGCAGCTTGGACGTTGGACAAGGCGAGCAGTACTTC.